The 19 T cell receptor beta chains reported below all come from one sample, sequenced in a study of blood T cell repertoires in COVID-19. Repertoires were generated with immunoSEQ multiplex PCR, while TCRdb's copy carries only in-frame clones and drops some. The sample shows some 100,000 clones, roughly 90% of them seen only once. What was sequenced was peripheral blood. The receptors come from a woman aged 70 to 79 with acute or convalescent COVID-19.

This chain joins TRBV2 and TRBJ1-4; 7 nucleotides agree with TRBD1. This CDR3 is 14 amino acids long. Germline V lookup: CDR1 SNHLY, CDR2 FYNNEI. V lost 6 bases, J lost 8 bases, and 9 bases stayed unmatched. CDR3 sequence: CASRGDRDWEKLFF. DNA for the CDR3: TGTGCCAGCAGGGGCGACAGGGATTGGGAAAAACTGTTTTTT.

The chain links TRBV6-2 or TRBV6-3 to TRBJ1-2; weak D call: TRBD1 (6 bases). V was shortened by 2 bases and J by 4 bases, with 14 bases between the two germline ends. The CDR3 is 15 residues long. The germline gives CDR1 MNHEY, CDR2 SVGEGT. The CDR3 loop is CASSYLGRGPYGYTF. CDR3 bases: TGTGCCAGCAGTTACCTCGGCAGGGGTCCCTATGGCTACACCTTC.

The table lists this clone with a count of one. V gene TRBV5-6 combines with J gene TRBJ1-3; 7 bases are shared with TRBD1. The V segment lost 0 bases and the J segment 2 bases; nucleotides outside the gene matches: 14. The germline V gene has CDR1 SGHDT and CDR2 YYEEEE. This CDR3 is built from 19 residues. CDR3 region: CASSLAVTGLSVPGNTIYF. The CDR3 bases are TGTGCCAGCAGCTTGGCTGTGACAGGGCTAAGTGTTCCTGGAAACACCATATATTTT.

The chain links TRBV28 to TRBJ1-2; 8 bases match TRBD1. The CDR3 runs to 14 residues. Germline trimming cut 5 bases from V and 2 bases from J; bases unmatched to any gene: 4. From germline, CDR1 is MDHEN and CDR2 SYDVKM. This CDR3 reads CASSPTGGNYGYTF. In DNA form, the CDR3 reads TGTGCCAGCAGTCCCACAGGGGGGAACTATGGCTACACCTTC.

This chain connects TRBV4-1 to TRBJ2-1, with 9 positions matching TRBD2. The CDR3 contains 16 residues. V lost 0 bases and J lost 4; bases outside the gene matches: 4. Germline V gene sequence: CDR1 MGHRA, CDR2 YSYEKL. CDR3 region: CASSQDPAGGYNEQFF. The CDR3 DNA follows: TGCGCCAGCAGCCAAGATCCCGCGGGAGGGTACAATGAGCAGTTCTTC.

A remark on this clone: One end of the junction is discordant with germline, which a read error may explain. The V and J genes are TRBV28 and TRBJ1-1, with D possibly TRBD1 on 6 matching bases. Germline V gene lookup returns CDR1 MDHEN and CDR2 SYDVKM. The CDR3 runs to 13 residues. DNA for the CDR3: TGTGCCAGCAGGGAACAGGGAAACAATGAAGCTTTCTTT. Translation gives CASREQGNNEAFF.

The chain links TRBV10-3 to TRBJ1-1, with TRBD1 identical over 7 bases. The germline V gene encodes CDR1 ENHRY and CDR2 SYGVKD. The CDR3 sequence is 13 residues long. J gave up 4 bases and V 4 bases, and 3 bases lay outside the gene matches. CDR3 region: CAISAQGSTEAFF. In DNA, the CDR3 is TGTGCCATCAGTGCACAGGGGAGCACTGAAGCTTTCTTT.

V gene TRBV5-4 combines with J gene TRBJ1-2, with D possibly TRBD1 on 6 matching bases. Germline CDR1 SGHNT, CDR2 YYREEE (reference sequence). The CDR3 loop spans 16 amino acids. V lost 4 bases to trimming and J lost 2 bases, with 18 bases between them. The CDR3 sequence is CASSATSGVLNYGYTF. The CDR3 DNA reads TGTGCCAGCAGCGCAACATCAGGGGTTTTGAACTATGGCTACACCTTC.

V gene TRBV19 combines with J gene TRBJ1-1; possible D gene TRBD1, 5 bases. Trimming shortened V by 8 bases and J by 2 bases, and 15 bases separated the two germline ends. The germline V gene encodes CDR1 LNHDA and CDR2 SQIVND (reference sequence). The CDR3 extends over 14 amino acids. DNA for the CDR3: TGTGCCAGTCGATTTACCGGGGGAAACACTGAAGCTTTCTTT. Its translation is CASRFTGGNTEAFF.

This rearrangement joins TRBV19 to TRBJ1-1; the match to TRBD1 covers 8 bases. Per germline, CDR1 LNHDA and CDR2 SQIVND (reference sequence). The junction had 7 bases not matched to a gene; V was cut back by 6 bases and J by 10 bases. The length of the CDR3 is 12 residues. CDR3 nucleotide sequence: TGTGCCAGTAGCCGAGACAGGGGAGTAGCTTTCTTT. The encoded protein is CASSRDRGVAFF.

The chain is built from TRBV18 and TRBJ2-7; 9 bases align to TRBD2. The CDR3 contains 15 residues. Germline loops: CDR1 KGHSH, CDR2 LQKENI. V dropped 3 bases and J dropped 2; count of bases not matched to a gene: 5. CDR3 loop: CASSPREGTAYEQYF. In DNA form, the CDR3 reads TGTGCCAGCTCACCGCGGGAGGGAACCGCCTACGAGCAGTACTTC.

J is TRBJ2-4 and V is TRBV4-1, with 9 bases fitting TRBD2. V gave up 5 bases and J gave up 0 bases; unmatched junction bases: 8. Per the germline V gene, CDR1 is MGHRA and CDR2 is YSYEKL. There are 17 residues in the CDR3. CDR3 loop: CASSSPSGELAKNIQYF. The CDR3 nucleotides are TGCGCCAGCAGCTCCCCTAGCGGGGAACTAGCCAAAAACATTCAGTACTTC.

A note on this clone: The germline gene is not matched at one end of the junction; a read error may be the cause. This sequence joins TRBV4-2 and TRBJ1-5; 12 nucleotides align to TRBD1. The germline V gene encodes CDR1 LGHNA and CDR2 YNFKEQ. This CDR3 spans 11 amino acids. In DNA form, the CDR3 reads TGTGCCAGCAGCCTAGGGACAGGGGGCTTTTTT. Translated, it gives CASSLGTGGFF.

The chain joins TRBV3-1 (or the pseudogene TRBV3-2) to TRBJ2-2; D is possibly TRBD2 (5 bases). With 4 bases removed from V and 7 bases from J, the gap between germline ends came to 7 bases. Germline V gene data show CDR1 as LGHDT and CDR2 as YNNKEL (reference sequence). CDR3 length equals 12 residues. CDR3 DNA sequence: TGTGCCAGCAGCCTCAGCGGCGGGGAGCTGTTTTTT. Encoded protein: CASSLSGGELFF.

This rearrangement joins TRBV19 to TRBJ1-2; D perhaps matches TRBD1 (6 bases). The V gene's germline CDR1 is LNHDA and CDR2 SQIVND (reference sequence). The CDR3 totals 14 residues. The V end lost 3 bases, the J end lost 1 base, and 9 bases lay between the germline ends. CDR3 protein: CASSIQGINYGYTF. CDR3 in DNA: TGTGCCAGTAGTATCCAGGGGATTAACTATGGCTACACCTTC.

The chain joins TRBV28 to TRBJ1-2; D might be TRBD1 (6 bases). The CDR3 consists of 14 residues. CDR1 is MDHEN and CDR2 is SYDVKM in the germline V gene. Trimming stripped 5 bases from V and 8 bases from J, with 18 bases between. The chain's CDR3 is CASSLGAARYGYTF. CDR3 bases: TGTGCCAGCAGTCTGGGGGCGGCTCGCTACGGCTACACCTTC.

V usage is TRBV4-2 and J usage is TRBJ2-1, with D perhaps TRBD2 (5 bases). The CDR3 sequence is 18 residues long. CDR1 and CDR2 (germline): LGHNA, YNFKEQ. V lost 0 bases, J lost 2 bases, and 17 bases lay in between. The CDR3 DNA reads TGTGCCAGCAGCCAAGATCTCCTAGTGGCAGCGGCCTACAATGAGCAGTTCTTC. This sequence encodes CASSQDLLVAAAYNEQFF.

This clone occurred once. The chain has TRBV6-1 and TRBJ1-5, with a tentative D call TRBD1 (5 bases). V lost 1 base, J lost 1 base, and 5 bases lay in between. The CDR3 loop spans 14 amino acids. Germline V gene data show CDR1 as MNHNS and CDR2 as SASEGT. The CDR3 DNA is TGTGCCAGCAGTGAAGGGACAAGCAATCAGCCCCAGCATTTT. This sequence encodes CASSEGTSNQPQHF.

V gene TRBV10-1 combines with J gene TRBJ2-1; TRBD1 is a possible D gene (5 bases). V lost 1 base, J lost 5 bases, and 9 bases lay in between. The CDR3 has 14 residues. The germline V gene encodes CDR1 WNHNN and CDR2 SYGVQD (reference sequence). The CDR3 reads CASSELAGNNEQFF. The CDR3 region has the DNA TGCGCCAGCAGTGAGTTGGCAGGGAACAATGAGCAGTTCTTC.